Below are 19 T cell receptor beta chains sequenced from a single sample in a study of OX40 agonist ivuxolimab in advanced cancers. Some clones are missing from TCRdb's copy, which holds only in-frame ones; the method was immunoSEQ multiplex PCR. Here the sample spans 50,000 to 65,000 clones, 75% to 90% being singletons. The specimen was CD4+ or CD8+ T cells sorted from blood, collected in a trial of the OX40 agonist ivuxolimab. Every receptor here comes from an adult with an advanced solid tumor such as melanoma, head and neck, liver or kidney cancer.

This rearrangement joins TRBV5-1 to TRBJ1-4; D gene uncertain. Trimming took off 0 bases at V and 8 bases at J, with 11 bases between the two ends. The CDR3 loop spans 14 amino acids. Germline lookup yields CDR1 SGHRS and CDR2 YFSETQ. In DNA form, the CDR3 reads TGCGCCAGCAGCTTGGCAATCGCGCCCGAAAAACTGTTTTTT. Translation gives CASSLAIAPEKLFF.

The chain uses TRBV19 and TRBJ1-1, with no clear D. Germline V gene data show CDR1 as LNHDA and CDR2 as SQIVND (reference sequence). The V end lost 9 bases, the J end lost 0 bases, and 14 bases lay between the germline ends. The CDR3 sequence is 14 residues long. The CDR3: CASTTTPMNTEAFF. Written as DNA, the CDR3 is TGTGCCAGCACAACCACTCCTATGAACACTGAAGCTTTCTTT.

The J gene is TRBJ2-3, the V gene TRBV28; 7 positions match TRBD2. The length of the CDR3 is 16 residues. Germline CDR1 and CDR2: MDHEN and SYDVKM. Trimming at V came to 6 bases and at J to 4 bases, leaving 13 bases not matched to a gene. The CDR3 region is CASRSYSSGGADTQYF. In DNA form, the CDR3 reads TGTGCCAGCAGGTCCTATTCTAGCGGAGGCGCAGATACGCAGTATTTT.

The chain employs TRBV6-5 and TRBJ1-5; TRBD1 agrees at 7 bases. V lost 4 bases, J lost 10 bases, and 10 bases stayed unmatched. CDR3 length: 14 amino acids. Per germline, CDR1 MNHEY and CDR2 SVGAGI. CDR3 coding DNA: TGTGCCAGCAGTTCCGGACAGGTTCCGCCACCCCAGCATTTT. This gives the protein CASSSGQVPPPQHF.

The V gene is TRBV28, the J gene TRBJ1-6, with D unresolved. Trimming cost V 6 bases and J 4 bases, with 7 bases left between them. The germline V gene has CDR1 MDHEN and CDR2 SYDVKM. The CDR3 sequence is 13 residues long. The CDR3 is CASSPDYNSPLHF. The CDR3 DNA sequence: TGTGCCAGCAGCCCAGATTATAATTCACCCCTCCACTTT.

The chain recombines TRBV28 with TRBJ1-4, with D hard to call. CDR1 and CDR2 (germline): MDHEN, SYDVKM. This CDR3 is built from 13 residues. Trimming removed 5 bases at V and 8 bases at J, with 12 bases between. Here the CDR3 reads CASSRDVREKLFF. Written as DNA, the CDR3 is TGTGCCAGCAGTAGAGACGTGAGGGAAAAACTGTTTTTT. The full variable domain, completed using reference TRBV28 and TRBJ1-4, is DVKVTQSSRYLVKRTGEKVFLECVQDMDHENMFWYRQDPGLGLRLIYFSYDVKMKEKGDIPEGYSVSREKKERFSLILESASTNQTSMYLCASSRDVREKLFFGSGTQLSVL.

CDR3 protein: CASRRQGREQFF. As DNA, the CDR3 is TGTGCCAGCAGACGTCAGGGTCGCGAGCAGTTCTTC. The chain employs TRBV5-6 and TRBJ2-1; weak D call: TRBD1 (5 bases). CDR1 is SGHDT, CDR2 YYEEEE, per germline. Trimming removed 5 bases at V and 10 bases at J, with 13 bases between. The CDR3 sequence is 12 residues long. Combining the CDR3 with reference TRBV5-6 and TRBJ2-1 gives the whole variable domain DAGVTQSPTHLIKTRGQQVTLRCSPKSGHDTVSWYQQALGQGPQFIFQYYEEEERQRGNFPDRFSGHQFPNYSSELNVNALLLGDSALYLCASRRQGREQFFGPGTRLTVL.

The gene calls are TRBV6-5 and TRBJ2-5, with D maybe TRBD1 (5 bases). Germline values: CDR1 MNHEY, CDR2 SVGAGI. This CDR3 is built from 13 residues. The germline V and J ends were trimmed by 8 bases and 5 bases, with 15 bases remaining between them. The CDR3 DNA follows: TGTGCCAGCGACAGTGTGGGCCTCGAGACCCAGTACTTC. This sequence encodes CASDSVGLETQYF.

The chain is built from TRBV27 and TRBJ2-1; D possibly uses TRBD1 or TRBD2 (5 bases each). Trimming left V 5 bases short and J 6 bases short, with 17 bases between. The germline V gene has CDR1 MNHEY and CDR2 SMNVEV (reference sequence). The CDR3 has 15 residues. The DNA of the CDR3 is TGTGCCAGCAGTCCCCTGGGGGTCGGGTCCAATGAGCAGTTCTTC. Residues: CASSPLGVGSNEQFF.

The J gene is TRBJ1-1, the V gene TRBV5-6; D gene unclear. V was shortened by 2 bases and J by 1 base, with 12 bases between the two germline ends. Per the germline V gene, CDR1 is SGHDT and CDR2 is YYEEEE. The CDR3 contains 15 residues. In DNA form, the CDR3 reads TGTGCCAGCAGCTTCCTGGGCTTGGGGAACACTGAAGCTTTCTTT. Amino acids: CASSFLGLGNTEAFF.

The chain has TRBV28 and TRBJ1-3; D remains ambiguous. Germline V CDR1 and CDR2: MDHEN, SYDVKM. The CDR3 is 14 residues long. Trimming shortened V by 3 bases and J by 4 bases, and 10 bases separated the two germline ends. The CDR3 protein is CASSFILRGNTIYF. DNA for the CDR3: TGTGCCAGCAGTTTTATCCTTAGGGGAAACACCATATATTTT.

The J gene is TRBJ1-6, the V gene TRBV6-5; maybe TRBD1 (6 bases). Germline CDR1 reads MNHEY; CDR2 reads SVGAGI. This CDR3 has 12 residues. V lost 8 bases and J 6 bases, leaving 8 bases between the germline ends. CDR3 protein: CASRTVNSPLHF. The CDR3 DNA reads TGTGCCAGCCGGACAGTTAATTCACCCCTCCACTTT.

The V gene is TRBV30, the J gene TRBJ1-4, with D unresolved. There are 13 residues in the CDR3. Deletions cut 0 bases from V and 7 bases from J, with 9 bases between. Germline CDR1 reads GTSNPN; CDR2 reads SVGIG (reference sequence). CDR3 sequence reads: CAWSVDGSEKLFF. The DNA for the CDR3 is TGTGCCTGGAGTGTAGACGGGAGTGAAAAACTGTTTTTT.

The chain couples TRBV4-2 to TRBJ2-1, with D hard to call. V was trimmed by 2 bases and J by 2 bases, leaving 10 bases between them. The CDR3 is made up of 15 amino acids. Per the germline V gene, CDR1 is LGHNA and CDR2 is YNFKEQ. The CDR3 protein is CASSQPSETYNEQFF. In DNA form, the CDR3 reads TGTGCCAGCAGCCAACCCAGTGAGACCTACAATGAGCAGTTCTTC.

The chain has TRBV18 and TRBJ1-4; the D gene is possibly TRBD1 (5 bases). The CDR3 is 17 residues long. The V gene's germline CDR1 is KGHSH and CDR2 LQKENI. Trimming left V 4 bases short and J 1 base short, with 16 bases between. This CDR3 reads CASSLKTAGVTNEKLFF. CDR3 coding DNA: TGTGCCAGCTCACTAAAGACAGCAGGTGTAACTAATGAAAAACTGTTTTTT.

The rearrangement uses TRBV18 and TRBJ1-2; D not resolved. Trimming left V 2 bases short and J 0 bases short, with 7 bases between. This CDR3 has 14 residues. In germline, CDR1 is KGHSH, CDR2 LQKENI. For the CDR3, the DNA is TGTGCCAGCTCACCAAGCGGGTCTAACTATGGCTACACCTTC. This translates into CASSPSGSNYGYTF.

The gene calls are TRBV7-8 and TRBJ2-1, with 9 bases lining up with TRBD2. Germline trimming cut 3 bases from V and 1 base from J; bases unmatched to any gene: 13. Germline CDR1 and CDR2: SGHVS and FQNEAQ. This CDR3 is built from 19 residues. In nucleotides, the CDR3 is TGTGCCAGCAGCTTCCGGTCAGGTAGCGGGAGCCTGTCCTACAATGAGCAGTTCTTC. Translating it yields CASSFRSGSGSLSYNEQFF.

The chain is built from TRBV6-4 and TRBJ2-3; D gene uncertain. From germline, CDR1 is MRHNA and CDR2 SNTAGT. V gave up 5 bases and J gave up 5 bases, with 11 bases separating them. The CDR3 sequence is 13 residues long. The CDR3 spells CASSTRTQDTQYF. The CDR3 region has the DNA TGTGCCAGCAGTACCCGGACGCAAGATACGCAGTATTTT.

As for this clone: The identical CDR3 is also encoded by other nucleotide sequences in the sample. The rearrangement joins TRBV28 to TRBJ2-1; no clear D. Per germline, CDR1 MDHEN and CDR2 SYDVKM. V was trimmed by 6 bases and J by 10 bases, leaving 7 bases between them. The CDR3 loop spans 10 amino acids. The CDR3, as DNA: TGTGCCAGCAGCCTACGCGAGCAGTTCTTC. It yields the protein CASSLREQFF.